The next 17 T cell receptor beta chains were all read from a single sample in a study of post-analysis software for immune sequencing data. Whole-study findings and limits: Roughly five TRBV segments were significantly more frequent in patients than in controls. TRBV5-6, TRBV5-1 and TRBV20-1 were among these segments.

Which antigens these TCRs recognize remains unknown. Libraries were made from TCR beta cDNA, and they carried unique molecular identifiers. TCRdb reanalysed the PCR reads using MiXCR and keeps one entry per CDR3 protein. The sample has hundreds of thousands of distinct CDR3 sequences; 25% to 30% are singletons. The specimen sequenced was blood. All receptors come from a girl aged 5-17 years with multiple sclerosis.

The chain links TRBV4-1 to TRBJ2-2, with a possible D match to TRBD2 (5 bases). The V end was cut by 4 bases, the J end by 7 bases, with 7 bases between. CDR1 MGHRA and CDR2 YSYEKL come from the germline V gene. The CDR3 extends over 12 amino acids. The CDR3 coding sequence is TGCGCCAGCAGCCGAGGGTACGGGGAGCTGTTTTTT. Residues: CASSRGYGELFF.

The chain couples TRBV20-1 to TRBJ2-3, with 8 nucleotides matching TRBD2. CDR3 length: 15 residues. Germline CDR1 is DFQATT and CDR2 is SNEGSKA (reference sequence). V was pared by 7 bases and J by 0 bases, with 9 bases of the junction left unmatched. The CDR3 DNA reads as TGCAGTGTCGCGCGGGGGGTTTCTAGCACAGATACGCAGTATTTT. This encodes CSVARGVSSTDTQYF.

This clonotype has ten or more counts. The V and J genes are TRBV15 and TRBJ2-5; D is undetermined. CDR3 length: 13 amino acids. Trimming stripped 2 bases from V and 4 bases from J, with 8 bases between. CDR1 and CDR2 (germline): LNHNV, YYDKDF (reference sequence). CDR3 coding DNA: TGTGCCACCAGCAGAAGGTGGGCAGAGACCCAGTACTTC. This translates into CATSRRWAETQYF.

This clonotype was recorded many times. This sequence joins TRBV29-1 and TRBJ1-2; 8 bases are shared with TRBD1. The V gene's germline CDR1 is SQVTM and CDR2 ANQGSEA. V was clipped by 5 bases and J by 5 bases; unmatched bases: 7. The CDR3 covers 13 residues. The CDR3 sequence: CSVKPGQAYGYTF. CDR3 bases: TGCAGCGTTAAACCGGGACAGGCTTATGGCTACACCTTC.

The chain uses TRBV20-1 and TRBJ2-7, with TRBD2 identical over 10 bases. Germline V gene data show CDR1 as DFQATT and CDR2 as SNEGSKA (reference sequence). Trimming cost V 2 bases and J 4 bases; bases outside gene matches: 8. The CDR3 has 15 amino acids. The CDR3 region has the DNA TGCAGTGCTAGAATGCTAGCGGGAGACAAGTACGAGCAGTACTTC. This gives the protein CSARMLAGDKYEQYF.

The V and J genes are TRBV29-1 and TRBJ2-7; D is undetermined. Germline V gene lookup returns CDR1 SQVTM and CDR2 ANQGSEA. This CDR3 has 13 amino acids. Trimming took off 6 bases at V and 2 bases at J, with 14 bases between the two ends. CDR3 nucleotide sequence: TGCAGCGTCTGGGGTTTCGGCCCCTACGAGCAGTACTTC. Residues: CSVWGFGPYEQYF.

The V gene is TRBV20-1, the J gene TRBJ2-5; 12 bases agree with TRBD1. Germline trimming cut 5 bases from V and 2 bases from J; bases unmatched to any gene: 9. Germline V gene lookup returns CDR1 DFQATT and CDR2 SNEGSKA (reference sequence). The CDR3 is 16 amino acids. The CDR3 loop reads CSARQGTGGLQETQYF. The CDR3, as DNA: TGCAGTGCTCGCCAGGGGACAGGGGGCCTACAAGAGACCCAGTACTTC.

The V gene is TRBV7-8, the J gene TRBJ2-7, with 8 bases identical to TRBD2. The CDR3 runs to 16 residues. CDR1 SGHVS and CDR2 FQNEAQ come from the germline V gene. V was clipped by 5 bases and J by 0 bases; unmatched bases: 9. The CDR3 spells CASSRSTSVSSYEQYF. CDR3 nucleotide sequence: TGTGCCAGCAGCCGCTCGACTAGCGTTAGCTCCTACGAGCAGTACTTC.

Comments on this clonotype: Germline and junction disagree at one end, which may indicate a read error. V usage is TRBV20-1 and J usage is TRBJ1-2; D is perhaps TRBD1 (6 bases). Germline lookup yields CDR1 DFQATT and CDR2 SNEGSKA (reference sequence). This CDR3 contains 14 residues. For the CDR3, the DNA is TGCAGTGCTTCTTACAGGGAACCTAACTATGACTACACCTTC. This codes for CSASYREPNYDYTF.

This clonotype was found once. The chain recombines TRBV20-1 with TRBJ2-1; TRBD1 matches at 10 bases. After removal of 5 bases from V and 9 bases from J, the junction contained 16 bases not matched to a gene. The CDR3 has 16 amino acids. The V gene's germline CDR1 is DFQATT and CDR2 SNEGSKA (reference sequence). The CDR3, as DNA: TGCAGTGCTCGCCAAGGGGGACAGGGGTTTCATGTTGAGCAGTTCTTC. Amino acid sequence: CSARQGGQGFHVEQFF.

This clonotype was recorded once. This chain uses TRBV29-1 with TRBJ2-1; tentatively, D is TRBD1 or TRBD2 (5 bases each). Germline CDR1 and CDR2: SQVTM and ANQGSEA. This CDR3 is 15 amino acids long. V shed 0 bases and J shed 13 bases, with 22 bases lying between them. The CDR3 region is CSVEDRARNLGTQFF. In DNA, the CDR3 is TGCAGCGTTGAAGATCGGGCCCGTAACCTGGGGACCCAGTTCTTC.

The rearrangement links TRBV5-1 to TRBJ2-3, with 7 bases fitting TRBD2. J was trimmed by 6 bases and V by 6 bases; bases with no gene match: 13. The CDR3 has 15 residues. Germline lookup yields CDR1 SGHRS and CDR2 YFSETQ. The CDR3: CASKLVAGARDTQYF. The DNA of the CDR3 is TGCGCCAGCAAGCTTGTTGCGGGAGCGAGGGATACGCAGTATTTT. Filled out from reference TRBV5-1 and TRBJ2-3, the complete variable domain reads KAGVTQTPRYLIKTRGQQVTLSCSPISGHRSVSWYQQTPGQGLQFLFEYFSETQRNKGNFPGRFSGRQFSNSRSEMNVSTLELGDSALYLCASKLVAGARDTQYFGPGTRLTVL.

The chain couples TRBV6-2 or TRBV6-3 to TRBJ2-5, with 7 bases that match TRBD1. Germline V CDR1 and CDR2: MNHEY, SVGEGT. Trimming removed 8 bases from V and 1 base from J; junction bases left unmatched: 4. The CDR3 consists of 13 residues. CDR3: CASGQAIQETQYF. The CDR3 DNA follows: TGTGCCAGCGGACAGGCTATCCAAGAGACCCAGTACTTC.

This clonotype was observed a few times. The rearrangement uses TRBV12-3 or TRBV12-4 and TRBJ2-2; 11 bases align to TRBD2. J gave up 7 bases and V 6 bases, and 7 bases lay outside the gene matches. This CDR3 is 15 amino acids long. The DNA of the CDR3 is TGTGCCAGCAGACAGGGACTAGCGGTGCACGGGGAGCTGTTTTTT. This codes for CASRQGLAVHGELFF.

This chain links TRBV12-3 or TRBV12-4 with TRBJ2-7; no clear D gene. The CDR3 spans 13 residues. Trimming shortened V by 3 bases and J by 3 bases, and 9 bases separated the two germline ends. The chain's CDR3 is CASSFASYYEQYF. The CDR3 nucleotides are TGTGCCAGCAGTTTTGCCAGTTACTACGAGCAGTACTTC.

In this sample, this clonotype turned up a few times. The J gene is TRBJ2-1, the V gene TRBV27; D possibly corresponds to TRBD1 (6 bases). This CDR3 is built from 14 residues. CDR1 and CDR2 from the germline V gene are MNHEY and SMNVEV (reference sequence). Deletions cut 7 bases from V and 2 bases from J, with 12 bases between. In nucleotides, the CDR3 is TGTGCCAGCATAGGACAGAATACCTACAATGAGCAGTTCTTC. This codes for CASIGQNTYNEQFF.

The rearrangement joins TRBV20-1 to TRBJ2-7; tentative D call: TRBD1 (6 bases). The CDR3 has 12 residues. The ends were cut back, 2 bases at V and 7 bases at J, with 12 bases in the middle. Per the germline V gene, CDR1 is DFQATT and CDR2 is SNEGSKA (reference sequence). As DNA, the CDR3 is TGCAGTGCTAGATTTCGAAGGGGGGAGCAGTACTTC. Protein sequence: CSARFRRGEQYF.